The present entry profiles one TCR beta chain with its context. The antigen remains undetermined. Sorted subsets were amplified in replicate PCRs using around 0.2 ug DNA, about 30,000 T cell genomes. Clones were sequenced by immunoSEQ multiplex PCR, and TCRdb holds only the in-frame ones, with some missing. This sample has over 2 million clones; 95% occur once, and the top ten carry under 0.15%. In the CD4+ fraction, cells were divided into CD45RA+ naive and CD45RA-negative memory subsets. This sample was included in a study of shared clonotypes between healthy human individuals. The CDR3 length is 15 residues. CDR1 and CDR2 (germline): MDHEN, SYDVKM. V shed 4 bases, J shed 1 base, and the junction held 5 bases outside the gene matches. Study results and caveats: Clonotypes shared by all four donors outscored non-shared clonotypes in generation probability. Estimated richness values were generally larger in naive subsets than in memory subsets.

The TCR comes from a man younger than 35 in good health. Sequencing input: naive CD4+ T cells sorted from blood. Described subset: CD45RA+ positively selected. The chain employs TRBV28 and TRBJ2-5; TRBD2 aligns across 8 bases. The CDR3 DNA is TGTGCCAGCAGTTCCAACAGCGGGGGCCAAGAGACCCAGTACTTC. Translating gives CASSSNSGGQETQYF.